These 8 T cell receptor beta chains originate from one sample sequenced in a study of cytomegalovirus exposure and HLA in healthy donors. The PCR had 60 Vbeta and 13 Jbeta primers. Using immunoSEQ multiplex PCR, the repertoire was profiled, and TCRdb retains in-frame clones only, with some absent. The sample has approximately 170,000 clones; about four fifths are singletons. Sequenced sample: PBMCs. The receptors were sampled from a male donor in good health and CMV-seropositive.

This clone was seen a single time. V gene TRBV6-1 combines with J gene TRBJ2-5; possibly TRBD2 for D (5 bases). Germline-derived CDR1 and CDR2 are MNHNS and SASEGT. CDR3 length equals 13 residues. V dropped 8 bases and J dropped 3 bases, with 13 bases sitting between them. CDR3 nucleotides: TGTGCCAGCGGATTCCGGGGAGAAGAGACCCAGTACTTC. It encodes CASGFRGEETQYF.

This clone has only one observation. The chain employs TRBV6-6 and TRBJ1-6, with no clear D. The CDR3 sequence is 16 residues long. Between the trimmed V and J ends, which lost 4 bases and 7 bases, there was a span of 17 bases. From germline, CDR1 is MNHNY and CDR2 SVGAGI (reference sequence). The CDR3 protein is CASSSRGAFGNSPLHF. The CDR3 region has the DNA TGTGCCAGCAGTTCCCGGGGAGCCTTCGGCAATTCACCCCTCCACTTT.

The J gene is TRBJ2-7, the V gene TRBV19; 7 bases line up with TRBD2. The CDR3 covers 16 residues. Germline CDR1 reads LNHDA; CDR2 reads SQIVND (reference sequence). J was trimmed by 2 bases and V by 1 base; bases with no gene match: 8. Written as DNA, the CDR3 is TGTGCCAGTAGTATAGCTAGCGGTGATGGTCCCTACGAGCAGTACTTC. It is translated as CASSIASGDGPYEQYF. The full variable domain, rest sourced from reference TRBV19 and TRBJ2-7, is DGGITQSPKYLFRKEGQNVTLSCEQNLNHDAMYWYRQDPGQGLRLIYYSQIVNDFQKGDIAEGYSVSREKKESFPLTVTSAQKNPTAFYLCASSIASGDGPYEQYFGPGTRLTVT.

As regards this clone: Germline is not matched at one junction end, which may reflect a read error. J is TRBJ1-6 and V is TRBV7-9, with no clear D. The germline gives CDR1 SEHNR, CDR2 FQNEAQ (reference sequence). CDR3 length: 12 amino acids. DNA for the CDR3: TGTTCCAGCAGCTTACCAAGGAGTCCCCTCCACTTT. This encodes CSSSLPRSPLHF.

The CDR3 region is CASSLSASPSTDTQYF. The CDR3 nucleotides are TGCGCCAGCAGCTTGTCGGCTAGCCCTAGCACAGATACGCAGTATTTT. The chain carries TRBV5-1 and TRBJ2-3, with D perhaps matching TRBD2 (5 bases). V lost 1 base to trimming and J lost 0 bases, with 12 bases between them. Germline lookup yields CDR1 SGHRS and CDR2 YFSETQ. The CDR3 totals 16 residues. Looking up the rest from reference TRBV5-1 and TRBJ2-3 gives the full variable domain: KAGVTQTPRYLIKTRGQQVTLSCSPISGHRSVSWYQQTPGQGLQFLFEYFSETQRNKGNFPGRFSGRQFSNSRSEMNVSTLELGDSALYLCASSLSASPSTDTQYFGPGTRLTVL.

This clone was counted many times. The chain joins TRBV6-5 to TRBJ2-2, with D perhaps TRBD1 (5 bases). This CDR3 region has 16 residues. CDR1 and CDR2 (germline): MNHEY, SVGAGI. V shed 2 bases and J shed 5 bases, with 15 bases lying between them. CDR3: CASSYLDSLATGELFF. As DNA, the CDR3 is TGTGCCAGCAGTTACCTCGACAGTCTGGCGACCGGGGAGCTGTTTTTT.

The chain employs TRBV6-5 and TRBJ1-1, with 7 positions matching TRBD1. The V segment lost 5 bases and the J segment 6 bases; nucleotides outside the gene matches: 6. Germline V gene sequence: CDR1 MNHEY, CDR2 SVGAGI. The CDR3 covers 13 residues. The DNA of the CDR3 is TGTGCCAGCAGTCTACCCGGACAGGCTGAAGCTTTCTTT. Translation: CASSLPGQAEAFF.

The J gene is TRBJ1-6, the V gene TRBV4-1; the D gene is possibly TRBD1 (5 bases). V gave up 4 bases and J gave up 7 bases, with 11 bases separating them. This CDR3 region has 14 residues. Germline CDR1 and CDR2: MGHRA and YSYEKL. Here the CDR3 DNA reads TGCGCCAGCAGCCCTCCGGGGGGGAATTCACCCCTCCACTTT. Amino acid sequence: CASSPPGGNSPLHF.